Below, one T cell receptor beta chain is given with its context. The CDR3 sequence is 14 residues long. CDR1 is SGHVS, CDR2 FNYEAQ, per germline. V lost 5 bases to trimming and J lost 4 bases, with 12 bases between them. The data were obtained in a study of control samples from healthy donors and cancer patients. Sequencing used immunoSEQ multiplex PCR; TCRdb keeps in-frame clones, though not all of them. The data contain under 450,000 clones, 75% to 95% of them seen just once; the ten biggest clones take up about 6.3%. The receptor's source is a middle-aged man with head and neck cancer. Sequencing input: PBMCs. The chain is built from TRBV7-6 and TRBJ2-1; D remains unclear. The CDR3 DNA reads TGTGCCAGCAGCCCGGCGGCAGGTTACAATGAGCAGTTCTTC. This sequence encodes CASSPAAGYNEQFF.